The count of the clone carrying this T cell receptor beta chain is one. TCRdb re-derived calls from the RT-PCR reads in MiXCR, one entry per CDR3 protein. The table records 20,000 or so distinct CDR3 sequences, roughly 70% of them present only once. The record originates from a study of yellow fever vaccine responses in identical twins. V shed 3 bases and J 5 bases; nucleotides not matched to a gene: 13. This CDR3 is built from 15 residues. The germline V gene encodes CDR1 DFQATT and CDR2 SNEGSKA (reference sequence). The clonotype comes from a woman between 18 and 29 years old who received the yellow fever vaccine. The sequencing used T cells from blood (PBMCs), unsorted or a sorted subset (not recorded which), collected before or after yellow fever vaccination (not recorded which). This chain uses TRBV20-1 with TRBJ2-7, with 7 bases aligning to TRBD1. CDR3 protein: CSASTSGTANHEQYF. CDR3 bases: TGCAGTGCTAGTACGTCCGGGACAGCTAACCACGAGCAGTACTTC.